One and the same sample provided the 26 T cell receptor beta chains below, sequenced in a study of T-cell memory formation after mild COVID-19. TCRdb reanalysed the 5' RACE reads using MiXCR and keeps one entry per CDR3 protein. The table records around 340,000 distinct CDR3 sequences, around 13% of them present only once. The sample was PBMCs or a T cell subset sorted from them (not recorded which). These receptors were taken from a young man who had mild COVID-19 (a few samples of this study predate the infection). Cell type and time point are not known.

This clonotype has a handful of counts. This chain connects TRBV10-3 to TRBJ2-2; possible D gene TRBD1, 6 bases. Trimming removed 4 bases from V and 4 bases from J, with 7 bases in between. Germline CDR1 reads ENHRY; CDR2 reads SYGVKD. The CDR3 sequence is 13 residues long. The CDR3 reads CAISGRGTGELFF. The CDR3 DNA is TGTGCCATCAGTGGCAGGGGCACCGGGGAGCTGTTTTTT.

The table lists this clonotype with a few counts. This rearrangement joins TRBV6-6 to TRBJ1-5; D is unclear. Trimming left V 8 bases short and J 0 bases short, with 11 bases between. This CDR3 spans 14 amino acids. Looked up from germline, CDR1 is MNHNY and CDR2 is SVGAGI (reference sequence). The CDR3 spells CASVQTLSNQPQHF. The CDR3 coding sequence is TGTGCCAGCGTCCAGACGCTTAGCAATCAGCCCCAGCATTTT.

The rearrangement links TRBV29-1 to TRBJ2-5; no reliable D call. V was pared by 4 bases and J by 4 bases, with 7 bases between. The length of the CDR3 is 11 residues. CDR1 and CDR2 from the germline V gene are SQVTM and ANQGSEA. This CDR3 is CSVGQLETQYF. CDR3 in DNA: TGCAGCGTTGGGCAACTAGAGACCCAGTACTTC.

The chain employs TRBV7-3 and TRBJ2-1, with TRBD2 matching over 7 bases. V shed 2 bases, J shed 4 bases, and the junction held 5 bases outside the gene matches. This CDR3 region has 15 residues. CDR1 and CDR2 (germline): SGHTA, FQGTGA. CDR3 nucleotides: TGTGCCAGCAGCTTATTCCTAGCGGAGTACAATGAGCAGTTCTTC. Protein sequence: CASSLFLAEYNEQFF. Complete variable domain (other parts from reference TRBV7-3 and TRBJ2-1): GAGVSQTPSNKVTEKGKYVELRCDPISGHTALYWYRQSLGQGPEFLIYFQGTGAADDSGLPNDRFFAVRPEGSVSTLKIQRTERGDSAVYLCASSLFLAEYNEQFFGPGTRLTVL.

The sample holds a few counts of this clonotype. V is TRBV7-2 and J is TRBJ2-3; 7 bases map to TRBD2. V trimming: 7 bases; J trimming: 6 bases; junction bases outside the gene matches: 10. The CDR3 runs 14 residues. Germline CDR1 and CDR2: SGHTA and FQGNSA. The CDR3 is CASTPQRGSDTQYF. In nucleotides, the CDR3 is TGTGCCAGCACCCCCCAGCGGGGATCGGATACGCAGTATTTT.

This clonotype was seen only a few times. The chain carries TRBV4-1 and TRBJ2-7; 7 bases are a match to TRBD2. Germline V gene sequence: CDR1 MGHRA, CDR2 YSYEKL. V lost 2 bases, J lost 9 bases, and 13 bases stayed unmatched. The CDR3 covers 15 residues. The CDR3 DNA reads as TGCGCCAGCAGCCAAAGATCGGGACTACAATTTCGGCAGTACTTC. Its translation is CASSQRSGLQFRQYF.

The gene calls are TRBV20-1 and TRBJ2-5; 9 bases line up with TRBD2. Germline CDR1 and CDR2: DFQATT and SNEGSKA (reference sequence). Losses at the gene ends were 1 base for V and 6 bases for J; bases not matched to a gene: 6. The CDR3 is made up of 14 amino acids. The CDR3 DNA sequence: TGCAGTGCTAGAGGTAGCGGGGGCCTACAGACCCAGTACTTC. Amino acids: CSARGSGGLQTQYF.

The genes are TRBV9 and TRBJ2-3; maybe TRBD1 (5 bases). Germline V gene sequence: CDR1 SGDLS, CDR2 YYNGEE. The CDR3 is 15 residues long. V was pared by 4 bases and J by 2 bases, with 14 bases between. The CDR3 here is CASSTGLRDTDTQYF. For the CDR3, the DNA is TGTGCCAGCAGCACAGGTCTCAGGGACACAGATACGCAGTATTTT.

The V and J genes are TRBV3-1 and TRBJ1-4; D is unresolved. Trimming removed 4 bases from V and 14 bases from J, with 5 bases in between. Per the germline V gene, CDR1 is LGHDT and CDR2 is YNNKEL (reference sequence). The CDR3 runs 9 residues. The CDR3 nucleotides are TGTGCCAGCAGCCCCGGGCTGTTTTTT. Its translation: CASSPGLFF.

The rearrangement links TRBV12-3 or TRBV12-4 to TRBJ2-2; D gene unclear. With 5 bases removed from V and 8 bases from J, the gap between germline ends came to 18 bases. The CDR3 is 15 amino acids. The CDR3 loop is CASSPRRTAVGELFF. The CDR3 nucleotides read TGTGCCAGCAGTCCTAGACGGACGGCCGTGGGGGAGCTGTTTTTT.

This clonotype was counted many times. V usage is TRBV5-1 and J usage is TRBJ2-1; possibly TRBD1 for D (5 bases). There are 17 residues in the CDR3. Germline CDR1 reads SGHRS; CDR2 reads YFSETQ. V dropped 1 base and J dropped 4 bases, with 18 bases sitting between them. The CDR3 nucleotides read TGCGCCAGCAGCTTGAGAAACAGGCCAACATGGTACAATGAGCAGTTCTTC. This gives the protein CASSLRNRPTWYNEQFF.

This chain joins TRBV11-2 and TRBJ1-2; D unresolved. The CDR3 totals 14 residues. Germline V gene lookup returns CDR1 SGHAT and CDR2 FQNNGV. Trimming took 1 base from V and 5 from J, leaving 11 bases between them. Here the CDR3 DNA reads TGTGCCAGCAGCTTAGGCAGATTGACTTATGGCTACACCTTC. This translates into CASSLGRLTYGYTF. Full variable domain (missing parts from reference TRBV11-2 and TRBJ1-2): EAGVAQSPRYKIIEKRQSVAFWCNPISGHATLYWYQQILGQGPKLLIQFQNNGVVDDSQLPKDRFSAERLKGVDSTLKIQPAKLEDSAVYLCASSLGRLTYGYTFGSGTRLTVV.

The CDR3: CSVGIGPYQETQYF. Here the CDR3 DNA reads TGCAGCGTTGGGATAGGGCCGTACCAAGAGACCCAGTACTTC. V usage is TRBV29-1 and J usage is TRBJ2-5; no definite D call. CDR3 length: 14 amino acids. CDR1 is SQVTM and CDR2 is ANQGSEA in the germline V gene. The V gene lost 4 bases and the J gene lost 0 bases, with 12 bases spanning the gap. Looking up the rest from reference TRBV29-1 and TRBJ2-5 gives the full variable domain: SAVISQKPSRDICQRGTSLTIQCQVDSQVTMMFWYRQQPGQSLTLIATANQGSEATYESGFVIDKFPISRPNLTFSTLTVSNMSPEDSSIYLCSVGIGPYQETQYFGPGTRLLVL.

This clonotype was seen a few times. This chain uses TRBV9 with TRBJ2-2; D is uncertain. Germline-derived CDR1 and CDR2 are SGDLS and YYNGEE. This CDR3 is 14 amino acids long. The ends were cut back, 0 bases at V and 2 bases at J, with 5 bases in the middle. The CDR3 coding sequence is TGTGCCAGCAGCGTAGTCCTAAACACCGGGGAGCTGTTTTTT. Its translation is CASSVVLNTGELFF.

The chain couples TRBV10-3 to TRBJ2-1; no definite D call. This CDR3 contains 12 residues. V was trimmed by 6 bases and J by 5 bases, leaving 8 bases between them. Germline CDR1 and CDR2: ENHRY and SYGVKD. The CDR3 coding sequence is TGTGCCATCAGCCTTTGGGACAATGAGCAGTTCTTC. It encodes CAISLWDNEQFF.

This clonotype has at least ten counts. This chain joins TRBV7-2 and TRBJ2-5; D is undetermined. Germline V gene data show CDR1 as SGHTA and CDR2 as FQGNSA. The V end was cut by 0 bases, the J end by 5 bases, with 7 bases between. This CDR3 has 13 amino acids. The CDR3, as DNA: TGTGCCAGCAGCTTAGCCCAAGTGGAGACCCAGTACTTC. It encodes CASSLAQVETQYF.

This clonotype was picked up a small number of times. The chain couples TRBV20-1 to TRBJ2-7, with TRBD1 matching over 9 bases. The CDR3 totals 14 residues. Germline CDR1 DFQATT, CDR2 SNEGSKA (reference sequence). The junction had 3 bases not matched to a gene; V was cut back by 2 bases and J by 1 base. The DNA for the CDR3 is TGCAGTGCTAGATCCGGACAGGGGTCCTACGAGCAGTACGTC. Its translation is CSARSGQGSYEQYV.

The table lists this clonotype with many counts. The chain is built from TRBV7-7 and TRBJ2-1; D might be TRBD1 or TRBD2, each matching 6 bases. CDR3 length equals 16 residues. From germline, CDR1 is SSHAT and CDR2 FNYEAQ (reference sequence). Trimming shortened V by 6 bases and J by 7 bases, and 22 bases separated the two germline ends. CDR3 region: CASSPGRRGGWNEQFF. In DNA, the CDR3 is TGTGCCAGCAGTCCAGGGCGCAGGGGAGGTTGGAATGAGCAGTTCTTC.

The table lists this clonotype with a few counts. The V call is TRBV6-1, the J call TRBJ2-2; TRBD2 agrees at 7 bases. V was clipped by 7 bases and J by 0 bases; unmatched bases: 5. CDR3 length: 15 residues. The germline V gene encodes CDR1 MNHNS and CDR2 SASEGT. The CDR3, as DNA: TGTGCCAGCACCTGGGACTACGCGAACACCGGGGAGCTGTTTTTT. This encodes CASTWDYANTGELFF.

J is TRBJ1-1 and V is TRBV20-1; D gene ambiguous. The V end lost 0 bases, the J end lost 4 bases, and 9 bases lay between the germline ends. The CDR3 runs to 13 residues. Germline CDR1 is DFQATT and CDR2 is SNEGSKA (reference sequence). CDR3 coding DNA: TGCAGTGCTAGAGATGGGCTAATCACTGAAGCTTTCTTT. Translation gives CSARDGLITEAFF.

This clonotype showed up just a few times. This chain uses TRBV28 with TRBJ2-1; 7 bases align to TRBD2. Germline lookup yields CDR1 MDHEN and CDR2 SYDVKM. The CDR3 has 15 amino acids. The junction had 5 bases not matched to a gene; V was cut back by 6 bases and J by 0 bases. This CDR3 reads CASRSGTTSYNEQFF. DNA of the CDR3: TGTGCCAGCAGGTCCGGGACTACCTCCTACAATGAGCAGTTCTTC.

This chain joins TRBV28 and TRBJ2-7; a weak D match, TRBD1 (6 bases). This CDR3 contains 14 residues. Trimming removed 6 bases from V and 2 bases from J, with 14 bases in between. Germline assignment: CDR1 MDHEN and CDR2 SYDVKM. DNA of the CDR3: TGTGCCAGCAGGAGGACGGGACATACCTACGAGCAGTACGTC. Amino acids: CASRRTGHTYEQYV.

V and J are TRBV7-3 and TRBJ2-5, with D perhaps matching TRBD2 (7 bases). Germline lookup yields CDR1 SGHTA and CDR2 FQGTGA. Deletions cut 5 bases from V and 4 bases from J, with 17 bases between. The CDR3 is made up of 15 amino acids. The CDR3, as DNA: TGTGCCAGCAGCCCCGAAGGGGGGGCGGGAGAGACCCAGTACTTC. This translates into CASSPEGGAGETQYF.

The rearrangement uses TRBV7-3 and TRBJ2-7, with TRBD2 identical over 7 bases. This CDR3 comprises 12 residues. Trimming at V came to 11 bases and at J to 2 bases, leaving 6 bases not matched to a gene. The V gene's germline CDR1 is SGHTA and CDR2 FQGTGA. The DNA of the CDR3 is TGTGCCGGTCTCGGGGGGACCTACGAGCAGTACGTC. Protein sequence: CAGLGGTYEQYV.

This clonotype was detected only once. This chain connects TRBV5-1 to TRBJ2-1; possibly TRBD1 for D (6 bases). Trimming shortened V by 4 bases and J by 7 bases, and 18 bases separated the two germline ends. The CDR3 extends over 15 amino acids. The germline gives CDR1 SGHRS, CDR2 YFSETQ. The CDR3 loop reads CASSPSQGLGNEQFF. CDR3 nucleotides: TGCGCCAGCAGCCCAAGTCAGGGGTTGGGGAATGAGCAGTTCTTC.

The chain employs TRBV7-2 and TRBJ2-5; D is uncertain. Trimming shortened V by 5 bases and J by 7 bases, and 20 bases separated the two germline ends. Germline CDR1 is SGHTA and CDR2 is FQGNSA. The CDR3 extends over 15 amino acids. This chain's CDR3 is CASSGNRVRYGTQYF. For the CDR3, the DNA is TGTGCCAGCAGCGGAAACAGAGTCCGCTACGGGACCCAGTACTTC.